This entry lists 25 T cell receptor beta chains sequenced from one sample in a study of cytomegalovirus exposure and HLA in healthy donors. PCR amplification relied on 60 Vbeta primers (plus 13 Jbeta primers). TCRdb's copy holds only in-frame clones and misses some; the assay was immunoSEQ multiplex PCR. The repertoire table contains roughly 120,000 clones. Sequencing was performed on PBMCs. Receptor source: a man between 25 and 39 years old in good health and CMV-seronegative.

The chain links TRBV7-3 to TRBJ2-1; TRBD1 might be the D (5 bases). Trimming cost V 5 bases and J 6 bases, with 11 bases left between them. CDR3 length: 13 residues. Germline V gene sequence: CDR1 SGHTA, CDR2 FQGTGA. The CDR3 nucleotides read TGTGCCAGCAGCGTGGTTGGGGCCAATGAGCAGTTCTTC. This translates into CASSVVGANEQFF.

The rearrangement uses TRBV11-2 and TRBJ2-2; TRBD1 aligns across 12 bases. The CDR3 extends over 17 amino acids. Germline V CDR1 and CDR2: SGHAT, FQNNGV. Losses at the gene ends were 0 bases for V and 5 bases for J; bases not matched to a gene: 4. CDR3 in amino acids: CASSLEGQGARTGELFF. The CDR3 DNA reads TGTGCCAGCAGCTTAGAGGGACAGGGGGCTAGGACCGGGGAGCTGTTTTTT.

The chain has TRBV7-9 and TRBJ2-2; D is undetermined. The CDR3 length is 15 residues. Deletions cut 3 bases from V and 2 bases from J, with 10 bases between. Germline-derived CDR1 and CDR2 are SEHNR and FQNEAQ (reference sequence). CDR3 sequence reads: CASSFQIRNTGELFF. The CDR3 region has the DNA TGTGCCAGCAGCTTCCAGATCCGAAACACCGGGGAGCTGTTTTTT. The complete variable domain, with remaining parts taken from reference TRBV7-9 and TRBJ2-2, reads DTGVSQNPRHKITKRGQNVTFRCDPISEHNRLYWYRQTLGQGPEFLTYFQNEAQLEKSRLLSDRFSAERPKGSFSTLEIQRTEQGDSAMYLCASSFQIRNTGELFFGEGSRLTVL.

Worth noting for this clone: One junction end disagrees with the germline gene, perhaps due to a read error. The chain couples TRBV9 to TRBJ2-3; 12 bases fit TRBD2. Per the germline V gene, CDR1 is SGDLS and CDR2 is YYNGEE. The CDR3 runs to 15 residues. Here the CDR3 DNA reads TGTGCCAGCAGCCCTCTAGCGGGGGGGGGAGATGCGCAGTATTTT. It encodes CASSPLAGGGDAQYF.

The CDR3 DNA sequence: TGTGCCAGCAGCTTAGATGGTTGGACAGGGGTCGTCCCAACTGAAGCTTTCTTT. Translated, it gives CASSLDGWTGVVPTEAFF. The chain carries TRBV7-9 and TRBJ1-1, with 9 bases aligning to TRBD1. V shed 1 base and J 5 bases; nucleotides not matched to a gene: 14. The CDR3 loop spans 18 amino acids. Per the germline V gene, CDR1 is SEHNR and CDR2 is FQNEAQ (reference sequence).

The V call is TRBV30, the J call TRBJ1-1; D gene unclear. Trimming took off 1 base at V and 4 bases at J, with 7 bases between the two ends. The CDR3 is made up of 12 amino acids. Germline CDR1 and CDR2: GTSNPN and SVGIG (reference sequence). In DNA form, the CDR3 reads TGTGCCTGGAGTGGGGCCAGCACTGAAGCTTTCTTT. Translated, it gives CAWSGASTEAFF.

The chain is built from TRBV4-3 and TRBJ2-5; perhaps TRBD2 as D (6 bases). The J call may be faulty, since TRBJ2-7 better matches the DNA end. Per germline, CDR1 LGHNA and CDR2 YSLEER. This CDR3 spans 15 amino acids. CDR3 protein: CASSPRAGGSYEQYF. The CDR3 DNA follows: TGCGCCAGCAGCCCCCGGGCCGGAGGGTCCTACGAGCAGTACTTC.

The chain joins TRBV7-9 to TRBJ2-1; TRBD1 matches 9 bases. The V gene's germline CDR1 is SEHNR and CDR2 FQNEAQ (reference sequence). This CDR3 has 15 amino acids. The V and J ends lost 7 bases and 8 bases, in that order; junction bases with no gene match: 12. CDR3 sequence reads: CASNPWTGVLDEQFF. CDR3 sequence (DNA): TGTGCCAGCAACCCGTGGACAGGGGTTTTAGATGAGCAGTTCTTC.

The CDR3 nucleotides read TGTGCCAGCAGTCCAACCGTAGCGGGAGGCGCAGATACGCAGTATTTT. Its protein product is CASSPTVAGGADTQYF. The genes are TRBV6-4 and TRBJ2-3, with 10 bases lining up with TRBD2. The CDR3 length is 16 residues. Germline loops: CDR1 MRHNA, CDR2 SNTAGT. Trimming cost V 5 bases and J 4 bases; bases outside gene matches: 9.

This rearrangement joins TRBV28 to TRBJ2-2, with TRBD1 matching over 7 bases. Germline V lookup: CDR1 MDHEN, CDR2 SYDVKM. The length of the CDR3 is 13 residues. V shed 6 bases and J 7 bases; nucleotides not matched to a gene: 5. CDR3: CASRSGTVGELFF. In DNA, the CDR3 is TGTGCCAGCAGGTCAGGGACAGTCGGGGAGCTGTTTTTT.

The CDR3 protein is CASSPGSQGLSYEQYF. CDR3 DNA: TGTGCCAGCAGCCCAGGGTCCCAGGGGCTTTCCTACGAGCAGTACTTC. The chain has TRBV28 and TRBJ2-7; a weak D match, TRBD1 (6 bases). Germline V gives CDR1 MDHEN, CDR2 SYDVKM. V lost 6 bases to trimming and J lost 1 base, with 19 bases between them. The CDR3 length is 16 residues.

The CDR3 DNA is TGTGCCAGCAGCCGCCTTGGGACTAATGGAGAGACCCAGTACTTC. Translating it yields CASSRLGTNGETQYF. The chain carries TRBV9 and TRBJ2-5; 7 bases are shared with TRBD2. The V gene's germline CDR1 is SGDLS and CDR2 YYNGEE. The CDR3 consists of 15 residues. Germline trimming cut 4 bases from V and 4 bases from J; bases unmatched to any gene: 10.

CDR3 in amino acids: CASSPEPLEGYTF. As DNA, the CDR3 is TGTGCCAGCTCACCCGAGCCCCTGGAGGGCTACACCTTC. This chain links TRBV18 with TRBJ1-2; no reliable D call. CDR1 is KGHSH and CDR2 is LQKENI in the germline V gene. The CDR3 loop spans 13 amino acids. V gave up 3 bases and J gave up 8 bases, with 13 bases separating them.

The chain is built from TRBV4-1 and TRBJ2-1; 9 bases map to TRBD2. V lost 1 base and J lost 10; bases outside the gene matches: 17. The CDR3 covers 18 residues. Germline values: CDR1 MGHRA, CDR2 YSYEKL. The CDR3: CASSQGVLGLAGPGEQFF. CDR3 nucleotides: TGCGCCAGCAGCCAAGGGGTACTGGGTCTAGCGGGGCCAGGGGAGCAGTTCTTC.

This chain connects TRBV30 to TRBJ1-5; 9 nucleotides line up with TRBD1. CDR3 length: 14 amino acids. The germline V gene encodes CDR1 GTSNPN and CDR2 SVGIG (reference sequence). The trim removed 2 bases at V and 7 bases at J, leaving 6 bases unmatched. CDR3 protein: CAWSKQGARQPQHF. DNA for the CDR3: TGTGCCTGGAGTAAACAGGGGGCGAGGCAGCCCCAGCATTTT.

The rearrangement joins TRBV4-2 to TRBJ2-6; D is unclear. CDR3 length: 15 residues. Germline V gene lookup returns CDR1 LGHNA and CDR2 YNFKEQ. V was shortened by 5 bases and J by 1 base, with 9 bases between the two germline ends. CDR3 amino acids: CASSAQSSGANVLTF. The CDR3 region has the DNA TGTGCCAGCAGCGCACAGTCTTCTGGGGCCAACGTCCTGACTTTC.

V and J are TRBV7-9 and TRBJ2-4; 8 bases agree with TRBD1. CDR3 size: 15 residues. The germline CDR1 and CDR2 sequences are SEHNR and FQNEAQ (reference sequence). The V gene end was trimmed by 7 bases and the J gene end by 0 bases; junction bases not matched to a gene: 5. As DNA, the CDR3 is TGTGCCAGCACCAGGGACAGGCTAGCCAAAAACATTCAGTACTTC. Protein: CASTRDRLAKNIQYF.

The rearrangement uses TRBV5-1 and TRBJ2-5, with D unclear. V was pared by 2 bases and J by 0 bases, with 5 bases between. This CDR3 region has 13 residues. CDR1 is SGHRS, CDR2 YFSETQ, per germline. Here the CDR3 reads CASSFNYQETQYF. The CDR3 bases are TGCGCCAGCAGCTTTAACTACCAAGAGACCCAGTACTTC.

The chain recombines TRBV4-1 with TRBJ2-1, with 8 bases lining up with TRBD2. V lost 0 bases and J lost 5; bases outside the gene matches: 12. The length of the CDR3 is 18 residues. Germline-derived CDR1 and CDR2 are MGHRA and YSYEKL. The CDR3 protein is CASSQDTREGLVDNEQFF. The CDR3 region has the DNA TGCGCCAGCAGCCAAGATACCCGGGAGGGCCTCGTCGACAATGAGCAGTTCTTC.

V usage is TRBV15 and J usage is TRBJ1-5, with 7 bases identical to TRBD1. Germline V lookup: CDR1 LNHNV, CDR2 YYDKDF (reference sequence). V shed 0 bases, J shed 3 bases, and the junction held 8 bases outside the gene matches. The CDR3 totals 17 residues. CDR3 region: CATSRDFGQAYNQPQHF. The DNA for the CDR3 is TGTGCCACCAGCAGAGATTTTGGACAGGCTTACAATCAGCCCCAGCATTTT.

The rearrangement links TRBV15 to TRBJ2-5, with TRBD2 matching over 9 bases. The last part of the DNA fits TRBJ2-7 better; the J call may be wrong. CDR3 length equals 16 residues. CDR1 LNHNV and CDR2 YYDKDF come from the germline V gene (reference sequence). The CDR3 here is CATSRDRGLASYEQYF. The CDR3 DNA sequence: TGTGCCACCAGCAGAGATCGGGGACTAGCTTCCTACGAGCAGTACTTC.

This chain uses TRBV6-1 with TRBJ2-1, with TRBD1 matching 12 bases. Germline V lookup: CDR1 MNHNS, CDR2 SASEGT. The V gene end was trimmed by 4 bases and the J gene end by 9 bases; junction bases not matched to a gene: 7. The CDR3 runs to 15 residues. The CDR3 sequence is CASSVRDRGHREQFF. CDR3 DNA: TGTGCCAGCAGTGTCCGGGACAGGGGGCATCGTGAGCAGTTCTTC.

The chain recombines TRBV5-1 with TRBJ2-7; 9 bases match TRBD1. V lost 5 bases and J lost 4; bases outside the gene matches: 7. The CDR3 extends over 14 amino acids. Germline CDR1 is SGHRS and CDR2 is YFSETQ. The CDR3 region has the DNA TGCGCCAGCAGAACCGGGACAGGGAGTTACGAGCAGTACTTC. Encoded protein: CASRTGTGSYEQYF.

The chain links TRBV30 to TRBJ1-5, with 8 nucleotides matching TRBD1. With V trimmed by 2 bases and J by 0 bases, 12 bases remained unmatched. This CDR3 contains 18 residues. The germline V gene encodes CDR1 GTSNPN and CDR2 SVGIG (reference sequence). The CDR3 nucleotides are TGTGCCTGGAGTAGGACAGGGAAAATCCTTTTTAGCAATCAGCCCCAGCATTTT. This translates into CAWSRTGKILFSNQPQHF.

The chain carries TRBV5-8 and TRBJ1-5; TRBD1 matches at 8 bases. This CDR3 is built from 17 residues. V gave up 4 bases and J gave up 2 bases; unmatched junction bases: 11. Germline V gene sequence: CDR1 SGHTS, CDR2 YDEGEE. CDR3 in DNA: TGTGCCAGCAGCGTGGGACAGGCACCTACGGGCAATCAGCCCCAGCATTTT. Amino acids: CASSVGQAPTGNQPQHF. The full variable domain, rest sourced from reference TRBV5-8 and TRBJ1-5, is EAGVTQSPTHLIKTRGQQATLRCSPISGHTSVYWYQQALGLGLQFLLWYDEGEERNRGNFPPRFSGRQFPNYSSELNVNALELEDSALYLCASSVGQAPTGNQPQHFGDGTRLSIL.